The clone carrying this T cell receptor beta chain was detected many times. Its antigen is not identified. The entry originates in a study of regulatory T cells in long-lasting Graves disease. As for time point: newly diagnosed GD, antithyroid drugs for less than 3 months. PBMC-extracted RNA yielded the TCR library. A roughly 9-milliliter sample of peripheral blood was drawn into EDTA tubes. In germline, CDR1 is SQVTM, CDR2 ANQGSEA. The CDR3 totals 12 residues. Deletions cut 6 bases from V and 4 bases from J, with 12 bases between. Study-level results: When disease was persistent, TRBV28, TRBJ1-2 and TRBJ2-5 were the favored segments.

The authors built TCR beta libraries using iRepertoire HTBI primers and Arm-PCR of CDR3 regions. TCRdb used MiXCR to reprocess the multiplex PCR reads, holding one entry per CDR3 protein. Of hundreds of thousands of distinct CDR3 sequences in the sample, over 14% were seen once. The sample was also linked to a second study, of T cells in Graves' hyperthyroidism and ophthalmopathy. Per that study: TCR CDR3 regions were first amplified by RT-PCR with HTBI primers. Ophthalmopathy, which appeared later, was predicted by the model a median approximately 6 months before onset.

Source: peripheral blood mononuclear cells (PBMCs), taken at new diagnosis, from a patient treated with antithyroid drugs. This rearrangement joins TRBV29-1 to TRBJ1-1; D is unresolved. This receptor was identified in a woman aged 40 to 55 with Graves disease. CDR3: CSVPGGVTEAFF. The CDR3 region has the DNA TGCAGCGTGCCTGGTGGGGTCACTGAAGCTTTCTTT.